This T cell receptor beta chain was captured in a study of PD-1 blockade in mismatch repair-deficient tumors. Study-wide background: All were previously treated, progressing patients with 11 to 13 mismatch repair-deficient cancer types.

The data were produced by immunoSEQ multiplex PCR, yet TCRdb's version contains in-frame clones alone and is incomplete. Among about 40,000 clones listed, approximately 85% were seen once. The receptor comes from an adult with mismatch repair-deficient cancer. Sequenced material: peripheral blood, taken roughly 75 weeks after starting pembrolizumab.

The CDR3 bases are TGTGCCACCTCGGGGGGCTTCAACACTGAAGCTTTCTTT. Protein sequence: CATSGGFNTEAFF. The rearrangement links TRBV15 to TRBJ1-1; weak D call: TRBD1 (6 bases). The V and J ends lost 8 bases and 2 bases respectively, with 12 bases between them. The CDR3 has 13 amino acids. Germline V gene lookup returns CDR1 LNHNV and CDR2 YYDKDF (reference sequence).